Presented here are 29 T cell receptor beta chains from one specimen sequenced in a study of T cell repertoires in cytomegalovirus infection. The antigens these receptors bind are not known. Each CDR3 protein gets one entry after TCRdb re-called the reads with MiXCR. The profile shows hundreds of thousands of distinct CDR3 sequences, 33% of them singletons. The input for sequencing was cultured PBMCs, taken from culture after CMV antigen stimulation. The receptors derive from a human donor in good health (CMV status not recorded). Some clones in this sample may be carry-over from other donors' samples.

This clonotype was picked up a small number of times. The chain employs TRBV6-1 and TRBJ2-3, with 7 bases fitting TRBD2. The germline V gene has CDR1 MNHNS and CDR2 SASEGT. Trimming removed 6 bases from V and 0 bases from J; junction bases left unmatched: 9. The CDR3 covers 16 residues. The CDR3 reads CASRNGGTISTDTQYF. CDR3 sequence (DNA): TGTGCCAGCAGGAATGGAGGGACTATAAGCACAGATACGCAGTATTTT.

This clonotype was counted ten times or more. The rearrangement links TRBV27 to TRBJ2-3; 10 bases agree with TRBD2. J was trimmed by 9 bases and V by 8 bases; bases with no gene match: 2. Germline loops: CDR1 MNHEY, CDR2 SMNVEV (reference sequence). CDR3 length: 11 amino acids. CDR3 bases: TGTGCCAGCGCGACTAGCGGGACGCAGTATTTT. It translates to CASATSGTQYF.

The chain combines TRBV7-3 with TRBJ2-1; 9 bases are a match to TRBD2. CDR3 size: 15 residues. With 2 bases clipped from V and 6 bases from J, the junction kept 5 bases outside the gene matches. Germline lookup yields CDR1 SGHTA and CDR2 FQGTGA. CDR3 in DNA: TGTGCCAGCAGCTTAGTAGCGGGAGAAGTCAATGAGCAGTTCTTC. Protein product: CASSLVAGEVNEQFF. The complete variable domain, with remaining parts taken from reference TRBV7-3 and TRBJ2-1, reads GAGVSQTPSNKVTEKGKYVELRCDPISGHTALYWYRQSLGQGPEFLIYFQGTGAADDSGLPNDRFFAVRPEGSVSTLKIQRTERGDSAVYLCASSLVAGEVNEQFFGPGTRLTVL.

The genes are TRBV6-2 or TRBV6-3 and TRBJ2-7; either TRBD1 or TRBD2 may supply D (5 bases each). The CDR3 spans 13 residues. Trimming took 0 bases from V and 5 from J, leaving 8 bases between them. The germline gives CDR1 MNHEY, CDR2 SVGEGT. The chain's CDR3 is CASSYSEGHEQYF. In DNA form, the CDR3 reads TGTGCCAGCAGTTACTCAGAGGGGCACGAGCAGTACTTC.

This clonotype came up many times. The chain links TRBV7-9 to TRBJ2-3; D is uncertain. The V gene's germline CDR1 is SEHNR and CDR2 FQNEAQ (reference sequence). Trimming left V 6 bases short and J 3 bases short, with 4 bases between. This CDR3 region has 11 residues. CDR3 sequence reads: CASSKTDTQYF. The CDR3, as DNA: TGTGCCAGCAGTAAGACAGATACGCAGTATTTT.

The gene calls are TRBV19 and TRBJ1-2; 8 bases map to TRBD1. With V trimmed by 3 bases and J by 8 bases, 8 bases remained unmatched. This CDR3 is built from 14 residues. In germline, CDR1 is LNHDA, CDR2 SQIVND (reference sequence). The CDR3 region is CASSIRTGRRGYTF. The CDR3 coding sequence is TGTGCCAGTAGTATCCGGACAGGGAGGAGAGGCTACACCTTC.

The rearrangement joins TRBV6-2 or TRBV6-3 to TRBJ2-7; the match to TRBD1 covers 7 bases. CDR1 and CDR2 from the germline V gene are MNHEY and SVGEGT. The V gene end was trimmed by 4 bases and the J gene end by 1 base; junction bases not matched to a gene: 16. CDR3 length: 18 residues. The CDR3 bases are TGTGCCAGCAGTTTTTCACCGGGACAGCGCAAATTTTCCTACGAGCAGTACTTC. It yields the protein CASSFSPGQRKFSYEQYF.

The CDR3 nucleotides read TGCAGTGCTGGGGACAGGGGGCTGGAAGATACGCAGTATTTT. Translated, it gives CSAGDRGLEDTQYF. J is TRBJ2-3 and V is TRBV20-1, with TRBD1 matching 12 bases. J was trimmed by 5 bases and V by 5 bases; bases with no gene match: 5. The CDR3 totals 14 residues. Germline V gene sequence: CDR1 DFQATT, CDR2 SNEGSKA (reference sequence).

There are a few counts of this clonotype. The chain couples TRBV6-6 to TRBJ1-1, with D hard to call. This CDR3 has 13 residues. Trimming took off 10 bases at V and 4 bases at J, with 16 bases between the two ends. Germline V gives CDR1 MNHNY, CDR2 SVGAGI (reference sequence). DNA for the CDR3: TGTGCCACCTTCTTACCGAGTATCACTGAAGCTTTCTTT. Its protein is CATFLPSITEAFF.

V is TRBV25-1 and J is TRBJ1-5; the D gene is possibly TRBD1 (5 bases). V was clipped by 1 base and J by 5 bases, with 9 bases between them. The CDR3 totals 14 residues. The germline gives CDR1 MGHDK, CDR2 SYGVNS. CDR3 in DNA: TGTGCCAGCAGTGAATTTGGGGGGGATCAGCCCCAGCATTTT. Its translation: CASSEFGGDQPQHF.

The V gene is TRBV6-6, the J gene TRBJ2-5; a weak D match, TRBD1 (5 bases). The germline V gene encodes CDR1 MNHNY and CDR2 SVGAGI (reference sequence). This CDR3 spans 14 amino acids. The V end was cut by 7 bases, the J end by 4 bases, with 16 bases between. The CDR3 region is CASTLRGARETQYF. CDR3 nucleotides: TGTGCCAGCACCCTACGTGGGGCGCGAGAGACCCAGTACTTC.

The V call is TRBV7-2, the J call TRBJ2-5, with 9 bases lining up with TRBD2. In germline, CDR1 is SGHTA, CDR2 FQGNSA. J lost 2 bases, V lost 4 bases, and 5 bases had no gene match. The CDR3 is made up of 15 amino acids. As DNA, the CDR3 is TGTGCCAGCAGCTCCCCGACTAGCGGACAAGAGACCCAGTACTTC. Translating it yields CASSSPTSGQETQYF.

The rearrangement links TRBV4-3 to TRBJ1-2; D unclear. In germline, CDR1 is LGHNA, CDR2 YSLEER. Deletions cut 0 bases from V and 4 bases from J, with 6 bases between. The CDR3 spans 13 residues. This chain's CDR3 is CASSQDATYGYTF. The CDR3 region has the DNA TGCGCCAGCAGCCAAGATGCGACCTATGGCTACACCTTC.

There are a few counts of this clonotype. V usage is TRBV6-5 and J usage is TRBJ2-1; 15 bases fit TRBD2. CDR1 is MNHEY and CDR2 is SVGAGI in the germline V gene. CDR3 length: 15 residues. V lost 2 bases to trimming and J lost 9 bases; unmatched junction nucleotides: 2. The CDR3 sequence is CASSYTGLAGGEQFF. DNA for the CDR3: TGTGCCAGCAGTTACACGGGACTAGCGGGAGGTGAGCAGTTCTTC.

This clonotype was found a few times. J is TRBJ2-1 and V is TRBV6-5; TRBD2 matches at 10 bases. The trim removed 7 bases at V and 9 bases at J, leaving 9 bases unmatched. Germline V lookup: CDR1 MNHEY, CDR2 SVGAGI. CDR3 length equals 14 residues. The CDR3: CASTQLAGVGEQFF. The CDR3, as DNA: TGTGCCAGCACCCAGCTAGCGGGAGTTGGTGAGCAGTTCTTC.

The chain joins TRBV2 to TRBJ2-2; D unclear. Germline V CDR1 and CDR2: SNHLY, FYNNEI. The V end lost 2 bases, the J end lost 4 bases, and 8 bases lay between the germline ends. There are 14 residues in the CDR3. CDR3 sequence reads: CASSEYVPTGELFF. The CDR3 nucleotides read TGTGCCAGCAGTGAATATGTACCCACCGGGGAGCTGTTTTTT. Complete variable domain (other parts from reference TRBV2 and TRBJ2-2): EPEVTQTPSHQVTQMGQEVILRCVPISNHLYFYWYRQILGQKVEFLVSFYNNEISEKSEIFDDQFSVERPDGSNFTLKIRSTKLEDSAMYFCASSEYVPTGELFFGEGSRLTVL.

This clonotype was recorded many times. The chain joins TRBV7-3 to TRBJ2-6; D unresolved. Per the germline V gene, CDR1 is SGHTA and CDR2 is FQGTGA. V was shortened by 4 bases and J by 0 bases, with 10 bases between the two germline ends. This CDR3 comprises 16 residues. The CDR3 region has the DNA TGTGCCAGCAGCTCTCGGCCGAGCTCTGGGGCCAACGTCCTGACTTTC. It translates to CASSSRPSSGANVLTF. The entire variable domain, with the rest obtained from reference TRBV7-3 and TRBJ2-6, is as follows: GAGVSQTPSNKVTEKGKYVELRCDPISGHTALYWYRQSLGQGPEFLIYFQGTGAADDSGLPNDRFFAVRPEGSVSTLKIQRTERGDSAVYLCASSSRPSSGANVLTFGAGSRLTVL.

This clonotype was counted a few times. The chain joins TRBV5-1 to TRBJ1-5, with D possibly being TRBD1 (6 bases). CDR1 SGHRS and CDR2 YFSETQ come from the germline V gene. The CDR3 extends over 15 amino acids. Trimming stripped 1 base from V and 1 base from J, with 9 bases between. The CDR3 here is CASSLTGMSNQPQHF. CDR3 nucleotides: TGCGCCAGCAGCTTGACAGGGATGAGCAATCAGCCCCAGCATTTT.

V usage is TRBV9 and J usage is TRBJ2-5, with 7 nucleotides matching TRBD2. V gave up 3 bases and J gave up 5 bases; unmatched junction bases: 10. The CDR3 covers 15 residues. The germline CDR1 and CDR2 sequences are SGDLS and YYNGEE. CDR3 residues: CASSATLGGPETQYF. CDR3 bases: TGTGCCAGCAGCGCTACCTTGGGAGGGCCGGAGACCCAGTACTTC.

The chain has TRBV5-1 and TRBJ2-1, with D possibly matching TRBD1 (5 bases). Deletions cut 5 bases from V and 5 bases from J, with 14 bases between. In germline, CDR1 is SGHRS, CDR2 YFSETQ. The CDR3 extends over 14 amino acids. CDR3 DNA: TGCGCCAGCAGTAGGGGCGGATTTGACAATGAGCAGTTCTTC. Translating it yields CASSRGGFDNEQFF. Full variable domain (remainder filled in from reference TRBV5-1 and TRBJ2-1): KAGVTQTPRYLIKTRGQQVTLSCSPISGHRSVSWYQQTPGQGLQFLFEYFSETQRNKGNFPGRFSGRQFSNSRSEMNVSTLELGDSALYLCASSRGGFDNEQFFGPGTRLTVL.

This chain uses TRBV7-9 with TRBJ2-1, with 11 bases fitting TRBD2. J lost 0 bases, V lost 0 bases, and 10 bases had no gene match. The V gene's germline CDR1 is SEHNR and CDR2 FQNEAQ (reference sequence). The CDR3 runs 20 residues. The CDR3 loop is CASSLARVAGGPGSYNEQFF. DNA for the CDR3: TGTGCCAGCAGCTTAGCGAGGGTAGCGGGAGGGCCGGGCTCCTACAATGAGCAGTTCTTC.

The chain is built from TRBV18 and TRBJ1-1; D possibly corresponds to TRBD1 (6 bases). Germline assignment: CDR1 KGHSH and CDR2 LQKENI. Trimming cost V 3 bases and J 6 bases, with 26 bases left between them. This CDR3 region has 18 residues. The CDR3 is CASSPKATGRSGPSEAFF. DNA for the CDR3: TGTGCCAGCTCACCGAAAGCCACAGGGAGGAGTGGGCCCTCTGAAGCTTTCTTT.

This clonotype occurred a few times. The chain employs TRBV7-4 and TRBJ1-2; D unclear. The CDR3 consists of 12 residues. Germline lookup yields CDR1 SGHVT and CDR2 SQSDAQ. V was pared by 8 bases and J by 0 bases, with 7 bases between. CDR3 sequence reads: CASGQANYGYTF. The CDR3 DNA follows: TGTGCCAGCGGGCAAGCTAACTATGGCTACACCTTC.

This chain joins TRBV11-1 and TRBJ2-1; 13 bases agree with TRBD2. Germline V gene lookup returns CDR1 SGHAT and CDR2 FQDESV (reference sequence). The trim removed 5 bases at V and 15 bases at J, leaving 13 bases unmatched. The CDR3 is made up of 15 amino acids. The chain's CDR3 is CASSPWTSGSSTLFF. For the CDR3, the DNA is TGTGCCAGCAGCCCCTGGACTAGCGGGAGCTCCACGTTGTTCTTC.

The rearrangement links TRBV10-3 to TRBJ2-7, with a weak D call TRBD2 (5 bases). The CDR3 runs to 13 residues. Germline loops: CDR1 ENHRY, CDR2 SYGVKD. Deletions cut 10 bases from V and 6 bases from J, with 19 bases between. The CDR3, as DNA: TGTGCCAGCCGCAGTCGGGGAGAGGGCGAGCAGTACTTC. Its translation is CASRSRGEGEQYF.

Many counts were recorded for this clonotype. V gene TRBV6-2 or TRBV6-3 combines with J gene TRBJ2-3, with 10 bases lining up with TRBD2. This CDR3 is 15 amino acids long. V lost 6 bases, J lost 4 bases, and 7 bases stayed unmatched. Germline CDR1 MNHEY, CDR2 SVGEGT. CDR3 DNA: TGTGCCAGCAGGCTTCTAGCGGGAGTGGCAGATACGCAGTATTTT. Protein: CASRLLAGVADTQYF.

The chain is built from TRBV7-9 and TRBJ2-2; D ambiguous. This CDR3 is 13 amino acids long. Germline assignment: CDR1 SEHNR and CDR2 FQNEAQ (reference sequence). Trimming removed 6 bases at V and 0 bases at J, with 5 bases between. CDR3 sequence: CASRTANTGELFF. CDR3 bases: TGTGCCAGCAGGACGGCGAACACCGGGGAGCTGTTTTTT.

This clonotype was found many times. This chain joins TRBV7-8 and TRBJ2-3; D is unclear. Germline V gene lookup returns CDR1 SGHVS and CDR2 FQNEAQ. Deletions cut 5 bases from V and 3 bases from J, with 18 bases between. This CDR3 has 16 residues. The CDR3 region has the DNA TGTGCCAGCAGCATCTCGACCCGTATTTCGACAGATACGCAGTATTTT. It is translated as CASSISTRISTDTQYF.

This rearrangement joins TRBV29-1 to TRBJ2-1; 10 positions agree with TRBD2. Trimming removed 6 bases from V and 7 bases from J; junction bases left unmatched: 6. The germline V gene encodes CDR1 SQVTM and CDR2 ANQGSEA. The length of the CDR3 is 13 residues. The CDR3 loop is CSVGLASGNEQFF. The CDR3, as DNA: TGCAGCGTGGGACTAGCGTCTGGGAATGAGCAGTTCTTC.